A single sample is the source of the 19 T cell receptor beta chains below, sequenced in a study of T-cell reconstitution after alpha-beta-depleted transplantation in children. Unique molecular identifiers were incorporated during preparation of the TCRbeta library. Via MiXCR, TCRdb re-called the PCR reads, giving one row per CDR3 protein. Found here are some 530,000 distinct CDR3 sequences, 12% of them singletons; the top ten hold 4.5% to 6%. This material consisted of PBMCs from the stem cell graft donor, taken from the stem cell graft. The receptors come from a human donor who donated a stem cell graft to a child with combined immunodeficiency.

The CDR3 is CSAPAGLNQETQYF. The CDR3 DNA is TGCAGTGCTCCGGCGGGGCTAAACCAAGAGACCCAGTACTTC. This chain uses TRBV20-1 with TRBJ2-5; D perhaps matches TRBD2 (6 bases). V was cut by 5 bases and J by 0 bases, with 13 bases left in between. The CDR3 spans 14 residues. Per the germline V gene, CDR1 is DFQATT and CDR2 is SNEGSKA (reference sequence).

This clonotype has a handful of counts. This chain links TRBV7-2 with TRBJ2-7; a possible D gene is TRBD2 (6 bases). This CDR3 has 15 residues. Looked up from germline, CDR1 is SGHTA and CDR2 is FQGNSA. Deletions cut 2 bases from V and 2 bases from J, with 13 bases between. CDR3 in DNA: TGTGCCAGCAGCTTACTCGTAGCGGCGACCTACGAGCAGTACTTC. Protein sequence: CASSLLVAATYEQYF.

The gene calls are TRBV12-3 or TRBV12-4 and TRBJ1-1; possibly TRBD1 for D (6 bases). The CDR3 is 13 residues long. CDR3 DNA: TGTACCATCAGTTTAGGAGGGGGGACTGAAGCTTTCTTT. It yields the protein CTISLGGGTEAFF.

This clonotype turned up a few times. V gene TRBV29-1 combines with J gene TRBJ2-7; D is possibly TRBD2 (6 bases). CDR3 length: 13 amino acids. Germline V gene data show CDR1 as SQVTM and CDR2 as ANQGSEA. Trimming took off 6 bases at V and 7 bases at J, with 19 bases between the two ends. The CDR3: CSVAPGEWWEQYF. The CDR3 coding sequence is TGCAGCGTCGCACCGGGGGAATGGTGGGAGCAGTACTTC.

This clonotype appeared a few times. The chain links TRBV12-3 or TRBV12-4 to TRBJ2-2; no clear D. CDR3 length: 12 residues. The germline V and J ends were trimmed by 8 bases and 7 bases, with 11 bases remaining between them. The CDR3 region is CASRGPYGELFF. The CDR3 nucleotides are TGTGCCAGCCGCGGACCGTACGGGGAGCTGTTTTTT.

The chain's CDR3 is CASTTPQGHNEQFF. DNA for the CDR3: TGTGCCAGCACTACACCCCAGGGCCACAATGAGCAGTTCTTC. The chain employs TRBV2 and TRBJ2-1, with D perhaps TRBD1 (5 bases). Trimming took off 7 bases at V and 5 bases at J, with 15 bases between the two ends. The CDR3 covers 14 residues. Germline values: CDR1 SNHLY, CDR2 FYNNEI. Looking up the rest from reference TRBV2 and TRBJ2-1 gives the full variable domain: EPEVTQTPSHQVTQMGQEVILRCVPISNHLYFYWYRQILGQKVEFLVSFYNNEISEKSEIFDDQFSVERPDGSNFTLKIRSTKLEDSAMYFCASTTPQGHNEQFFGPGTRLTVL.

This clonotype was picked up many times. V gene TRBV4-3 combines with J gene TRBJ1-1; D gene unclear. V was trimmed by 0 bases and J by 11 bases, leaving 13 bases between them. This CDR3 contains 13 residues. Germline CDR1 LGHNA, CDR2 YSLEER. This CDR3 is CASSQDRAREAFF. In DNA, the CDR3 is TGCGCCAGCAGCCAAGATAGGGCACGAGAGGCTTTCTTT.

The table lists this clonotype with many counts. This chain joins TRBV12-3 or TRBV12-4 and TRBJ1-2; D perhaps matches TRBD1 (5 bases). Trimming cost V 8 bases and J 7 bases, with 17 bases left between them. CDR3 length: 13 residues. This CDR3 is CASSLGGAGGYTF. CDR3 nucleotides: TGTGCCAGCTCACTTGGAGGGGCCGGTGGCTACACCTTC.

The table lists this clonotype with many counts. The chain joins TRBV4-3 to TRBJ2-1, with D possibly TRBD2 on 7 matching bases. Germline V gives CDR1 LGHNA, CDR2 YSLEER. The CDR3 length is 16 residues. Trimming shortened V by 2 bases and J by 6 bases, and 17 bases separated the two germline ends. CDR3 amino acids: CASSQIGGGLRNEQFF. The CDR3 nucleotides read TGCGCCAGCAGCCAAATAGGGGGAGGGCTCCGCAATGAGCAGTTCTTC.

This clonotype was seen repeatedly, ten times or more. The chain carries TRBV20-1 and TRBJ1-4; D may be TRBD1 (6 bases). V was shortened by 6 bases and J by 6 bases, with 11 bases between the two germline ends. The CDR3 is 12 amino acids. In germline, CDR1 is DFQATT, CDR2 SNEGSKA (reference sequence). CDR3 residues: CSAAGGYEKLFF. In DNA, the CDR3 is TGCAGTGCGGCGGGGGGCTATGAAAAACTGTTTTTT.

The table lists this clonotype with many counts. The chain couples TRBV20-1 to TRBJ2-3, with 12 bases that match TRBD2. The junction had 3 bases not matched to a gene; V was cut back by 5 bases and J by 6 bases. CDR1 DFQATT and CDR2 SNEGSKA come from the germline V gene (reference sequence). CDR3 length: 13 amino acids. CDR3 amino acids: CSALAGGPDTQYF. The CDR3 nucleotides read TGCAGTGCTCTAGCGGGGGGGCCCGATACGCAGTATTTT.

This chain joins TRBV27 and TRBJ2-5; D might be TRBD2 (5 bases). Germline V gene data show CDR1 as MNHEY and CDR2 as SMNVEV (reference sequence). CDR3 size: 14 residues. V gave up 7 bases and J gave up 0 bases, with 12 bases separating them. CDR3: CASKSAEYQETQYF. As DNA, the CDR3 is TGTGCCAGCAAATCAGCGGAGTACCAAGAGACCCAGTACTTC.

The J gene is TRBJ2-2, the V gene TRBV4-2, with 8 bases that match TRBD2. Germline V CDR1 and CDR2: LGHNA, YNFKEQ. There are 16 residues in the CDR3. The J segment lost 6 bases and the V segment lost 0 bases, leaving 6 bases of the junction unmatched. CDR3 residues: CASSQDSRGGAGELFF. The CDR3 DNA reads TGTGCCAGCAGCCAAGATTCCCGGGGGGGCGCCGGGGAGCTGTTTTTT.

This clonotype was observed a few times. The chain has TRBV20-1 and TRBJ1-1, with 8 nucleotides matching TRBD1. Germline V CDR1 and CDR2: DFQATT, SNEGSKA (reference sequence). The CDR3 consists of 14 residues. Trimming at V came to 6 bases and at J to 1 base, leaving 7 bases not matched to a gene. The CDR3 protein is CSASPRGQNTEAFF. As DNA, the CDR3 is TGCAGTGCCTCGCCCAGGGGGCAGAACACTGAAGCTTTCTTT.

This clonotype was observed a few times. V and J are TRBV18 and TRBJ2-3; D is undetermined. V was clipped by 2 bases and J by 3 bases, with 15 bases between them. CDR1 and CDR2 (germline): KGHSH, LQKENI. CDR3 length equals 16 residues. The CDR3 coding sequence is TGTGCCAGCTCACCAGTATATGGCAGGACGACAGATACGCAGTATTTT. Translating gives CASSPVYGRTTDTQYF.

This clonotype came up a few times. The V call is TRBV4-3, the J call TRBJ2-2; 8 nucleotides align to TRBD2. CDR3 length equals 16 residues. Trimming removed 0 bases from V and 4 bases from J; junction bases left unmatched: 4. Germline loops: CDR1 LGHNA, CDR2 YSLEER. The CDR3 loop is CASSQEASGLTGELFF. DNA for the CDR3: TGCGCCAGCAGCCAAGAGGCTAGCGGGCTCACCGGGGAGCTGTTTTTT.

This clonotype was picked up many times. The rearrangement joins TRBV4-2 to TRBJ2-2; the D gene is possibly TRBD2 (5 bases). The CDR3 is 15 residues long. The V and J ends lost 4 bases and 4 bases respectively, with 13 bases between them. The germline gives CDR1 LGHNA, CDR2 YNFKEQ. CDR3 loop: CASSLTRAGTGELFF. The CDR3 nucleotides read TGTGCCAGCAGCCTCACGCGGGCGGGCACCGGGGAGCTGTTTTTT.

This clonotype has only a few counts. V gene TRBV3-1 combines with J gene TRBJ2-3; no firm D call. The CDR3 has 15 residues. Deletions cut 3 bases from V and 0 bases from J, with 10 bases between. CDR1 and CDR2 (germline): LGHDT, YNNKEL (reference sequence). CDR3 DNA: TGTGCCAGCAGCCAGCGACGTAGAAGCACAGATACGCAGTATTTT. Amino acid sequence: CASSQRRRSTDTQYF.

This clonotype has ten or more counts. This rearrangement joins TRBV20-1 to TRBJ2-1; TRBD2 matches 11 bases. Germline trimming cut 5 bases from V and 9 bases from J; bases unmatched to any gene: 3. Germline V gene sequence: CDR1 DFQATT, CDR2 SNEGSKA (reference sequence). There are 12 residues in the CDR3. CDR3 in amino acids: CSAPGTSGEQFF. The CDR3 DNA sequence: TGCAGTGCTCCCGGGACTAGCGGTGAGCAGTTCTTC.